This T cell receptor (beta chain) derives from a study of blood T cell repertoires in COVID-19. For the study at large: COVID-19 samples from acute and convalescent phases originated in the United States, Italy and Spain. Sources were T cells, B-cell-depleted T cells, or PBMCs; the material itself was cDNA or gDNA.

This clone was detected only once. As processed by the authors: Amplification of reference gene primers provided the estimated nucleated cell counts. The repertoire was sequenced with immunoSEQ multiplex PCR; TCRdb's copy has only in-frame clones and lacks some. V and J calls and clone size come straight from that table; D and trimming were deduced from the DNA. Among 50,000 to 60,000 clones listed, 83% were seen once. In germline, CDR1 is LNHDA, CDR2 SQIVND (reference sequence). The CDR3 spans 16 residues. The V and J ends lost 3 bases and 0 bases, in that order; junction bases with no gene match: 5.

The receptor was isolated from a man aged 35 to 55 with acute or convalescent COVID-19. Sequencing used peripheral blood. V usage is TRBV19 and J usage is TRBJ2-1; 7 bases are a match to TRBD2. CDR3 DNA: TGTGCCAGTAGTATGAGCGGGGCTAGCTCCTACAATGAGCAGTTCTTC. Translated: CASSMSGASSYNEQFF.